Below, 13 T cell receptor beta chains from the same sample are listed, as sequenced in a study of blood T cell repertoires in COVID-19 (dated by TCRdb to the early 2020s). Library creation used the immunoSEQ multiplex PCR assay. The immuneACCESS repertoire file appears here via TCRdb, limited to in-frame rearrangements. These files lack a portion of the clones; in checked studies, under half of the deficit traces to unresolved V genes, and the cause of the others is not known. Counted in this sample were around 170,000 clones; 80% to 90% of them appeared once. The ten largest clones capture around 8.6% of the sample. Sequenced input: peripheral blood. These receptors all stem from a man between 45 and 60 years old with active or convalescent COVID-19.

This rearrangement joins TRBV19 to TRBJ2-7; 8 bases are shared with TRBD1. Germline CDR1 and CDR2: LNHDA and SQIVND (reference sequence). V was clipped by 7 bases and J by 8 bases; unmatched bases: 10. The CDR3 covers 13 residues. The CDR3 spells CASNPGQAEKQYF. The CDR3, as DNA: TGTGCCAGTAACCCGGGACAGGCCGAAAAGCAGTACTTC.

The chain carries TRBV30 and TRBJ1-4, with 8 bases aligning to TRBD1. Germline V gives CDR1 GTSNPN, CDR2 SVGIG (reference sequence). There are 13 residues in the CDR3. J gave up 4 bases and V 7 bases, and 5 bases lay outside the gene matches. The CDR3 sequence is CASSTGVNEKLFF. CDR3 sequence (DNA): TGTGCCTCTTCGACAGGGGTTAATGAAAAACTGTTTTTT.

J is TRBJ1-1 and V is TRBV5-1; TRBD1 matches 10 bases. V dropped 0 bases and J dropped 6; count of bases not matched to a gene: 8. Germline values: CDR1 SGHRS, CDR2 YFSETQ. CDR3 length equals 16 residues. The CDR3 spells CASSLEGQGFVSEAFF. In nucleotides, the CDR3 is TGCGCCAGCAGCTTGGAGGGACAGGGGTTTGTCTCTGAAGCTTTCTTT.

The J gene is TRBJ2-7, the V gene TRBV3-1 (or the pseudogene TRBV3-2), with 10 positions matching TRBD2. Per the germline V gene, CDR1 is LGHDT and CDR2 is YNNKEL (reference sequence). The CDR3 spans 14 residues. Germline trimming cut 3 bases from V and 4 bases from J; bases unmatched to any gene: 3. In nucleotides, the CDR3 is TGTGCCAGCAGCCATCGAGCGGGAGGGTACGAGCAGTACTTC. Translating it yields CASSHRAGGYEQYF.

The chain recombines TRBV5-1 with TRBJ2-2; D unclear. The V end lost 0 bases, the J end lost 0 bases, and 9 bases lay between the germline ends. The CDR3 is made up of 16 amino acids. Germline values: CDR1 SGHRS, CDR2 YFSETQ. This CDR3 reads CASSLAAGPNTGELFF. DNA of the CDR3: TGCGCCAGCAGCTTGGCGGCAGGCCCGAACACCGGGGAGCTGTTTTTT.

The chain links TRBV10-3 to TRBJ1-3; 7 nucleotides align to TRBD1. V trimming: 7 bases; J trimming: 4 bases; junction bases outside the gene matches: 10. The CDR3 consists of 15 residues. CDR1 and CDR2 (germline): ENHRY, SYGVKD. CDR3 amino acids: CAINPTGQSGNTIYF. The CDR3 bases are TGTGCCATCAATCCGACAGGGCAATCCGGAAACACCATATATTTT.

The chain combines TRBV24-1 with TRBJ2-2, with 10 positions matching TRBD2. CDR1 KGHDR and CDR2 SFDVKD come from the germline V gene. With V trimmed by 9 bases and J by 2 bases, 8 bases remained unmatched. The CDR3 is 16 amino acids. DNA for the CDR3: TGTGCCACCGGTCGAGCGGGGGGGAGTAACACCGGGGAGCTGTTTTTT. Protein sequence: CATGRAGGSNTGELFF.

V gene TRBV29-1 combines with J gene TRBJ2-7; 7 bases map to TRBD2. With 6 bases clipped from V and 6 bases from J, the junction kept 14 bases outside the gene matches. Germline V CDR1 and CDR2: SQVTM, ANQGSEA. This CDR3 has 14 amino acids. CDR3 in amino acids: CSVMGGSSDGEQYF. The CDR3 region has the DNA TGCAGCGTGATGGGCGGGAGTTCTGACGGCGAGCAGTACTTC.

The table lists this clone with a few counts. V is TRBV30 and J is TRBJ2-2, with D possibly being TRBD2 (5 bases). The CDR3 contains 17 residues. The germline gives CDR1 GTSNPN, CDR2 SVGIG (reference sequence). V was shortened by 0 bases and J by 1 base, with 15 bases between the two germline ends. The CDR3, as DNA: TGTGCCTGGAGTGTACTGGTCGGGAACTGGAACACCGGGGAGCTGTTTTTT. As protein: CAWSVLVGNWNTGELFF.

The J gene is TRBJ1-1, the V gene TRBV18; D is undetermined. This CDR3 has 14 residues. V was shortened by 3 bases and J by 3 bases, with 11 bases between the two germline ends. Germline assignment: CDR1 KGHSH and CDR2 LQKENI. The CDR3 nucleotides read TGTGCCAGCTCACCCGCCCAGGTGGACACTGAAGCTTTCTTT. Translating gives CASSPAQVDTEAFF.

The CDR3 sequence is CASSLRGDYEQYF. Written as DNA, the CDR3 is TGTGCCAGCAGCTTACGGGGGGACTACGAGCAGTACTTC. The chain links TRBV7-3 to TRBJ2-7, with 7 bases identical to TRBD2. From germline, CDR1 is SGHTA and CDR2 FQGTGA. CDR3 length equals 13 residues. The junction had 1 base not matched to a gene; V was cut back by 2 bases and J by 3 bases.

V gene TRBV19 combines with J gene TRBJ2-6; D might be TRBD2 (6 bases). This CDR3 is built from 16 residues. V gave up 2 bases and J gave up 0 bases, with 8 bases separating them. Germline lookup yields CDR1 LNHDA and CDR2 SQIVND (reference sequence). The chain's CDR3 is CASSISGGSGANVLTF. CDR3 DNA: TGTGCCAGTAGTATATCCGGGGGCTCTGGGGCCAACGTCCTGACTTTC.

With regard to this clone: The identical CDR3 is also encoded by other nucleotide sequences in the sample. The chain is built from TRBV30 and TRBJ1-5, with 8 nucleotides matching TRBD1. Germline V CDR1 and CDR2: GTSNPN, SVGIG (reference sequence). J gave up 7 bases and V 1 base, and 3 bases lay outside the gene matches. CDR3 length: 13 amino acids. The CDR3 protein is CAWSGQGNQPQHF. For the CDR3, the DNA is TGTGCCTGGAGTGGACAGGGGAACCAGCCCCAGCATTTT.